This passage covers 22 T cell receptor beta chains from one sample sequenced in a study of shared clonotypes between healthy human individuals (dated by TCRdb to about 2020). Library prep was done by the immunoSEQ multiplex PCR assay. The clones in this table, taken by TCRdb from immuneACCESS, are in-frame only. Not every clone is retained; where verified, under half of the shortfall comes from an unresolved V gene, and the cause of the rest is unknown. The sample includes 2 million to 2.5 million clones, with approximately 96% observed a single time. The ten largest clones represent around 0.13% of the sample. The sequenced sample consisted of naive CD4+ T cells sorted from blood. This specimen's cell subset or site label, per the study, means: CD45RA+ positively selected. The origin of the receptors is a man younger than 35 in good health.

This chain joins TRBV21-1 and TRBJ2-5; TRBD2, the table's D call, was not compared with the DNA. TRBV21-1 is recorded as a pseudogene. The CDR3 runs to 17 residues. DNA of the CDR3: TGTGCCAGCAGCTCCCAACCTTGGGAGCGGGAGAAAGAGACCCAGTACTTC. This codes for CASSSQPWEREKETQYF.

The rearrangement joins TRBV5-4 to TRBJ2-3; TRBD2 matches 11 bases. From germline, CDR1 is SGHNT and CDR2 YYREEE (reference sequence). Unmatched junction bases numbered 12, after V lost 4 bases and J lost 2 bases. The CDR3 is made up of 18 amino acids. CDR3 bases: TGTGCCAGCAGCCCTACTCCGGGACTAGCGGCTTCCACAGATACGCAGTATTTT. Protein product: CASSPTPGLAASTDTQYF.

Written as DNA, the CDR3 is TGTGCCAGCTCACGCCTATCAGGGGGTGAAAAACTGTTTTTT. Translation: CASSRLSGGEKLFF. This chain connects TRBV18 to TRBJ1-4; 7 bases match TRBD1. The CDR3 loop spans 14 amino acids. Germline values: CDR1 KGHSH, CDR2 LQKENI. The V segment lost 4 bases and the J segment 7 bases; nucleotides outside the gene matches: 6.

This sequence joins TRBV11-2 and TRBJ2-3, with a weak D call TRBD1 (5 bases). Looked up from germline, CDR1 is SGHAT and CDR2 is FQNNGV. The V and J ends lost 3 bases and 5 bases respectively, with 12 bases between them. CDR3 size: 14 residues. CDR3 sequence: CASSFPAGRDTQYF. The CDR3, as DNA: TGTGCCAGCAGCTTCCCGGCAGGGCGAGATACGCAGTATTTT.

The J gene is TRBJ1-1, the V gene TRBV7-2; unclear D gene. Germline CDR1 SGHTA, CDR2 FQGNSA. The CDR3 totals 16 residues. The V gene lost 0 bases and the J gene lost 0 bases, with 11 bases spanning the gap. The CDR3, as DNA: TGTGCCAGCAGCTTAGCCGCCCCCAACGTGAACACTGAAGCTTTCTTT. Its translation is CASSLAAPNVNTEAFF.

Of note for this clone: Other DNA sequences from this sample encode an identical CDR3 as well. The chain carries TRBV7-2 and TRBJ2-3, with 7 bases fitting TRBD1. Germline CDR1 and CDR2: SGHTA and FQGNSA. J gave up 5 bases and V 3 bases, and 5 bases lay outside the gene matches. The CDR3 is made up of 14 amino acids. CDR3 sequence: CASSLGRGRDTQYF. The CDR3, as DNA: TGTGCCAGCAGCTTGGGCAGGGGGAGAGATACGCAGTATTTT. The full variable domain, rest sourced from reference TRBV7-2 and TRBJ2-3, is GAGVSQSPSNKVTEKGKDVELRCDPISGHTALYWYRQSLGQGLEFLIYFQGNSAPDKSGLPSDRFSAERTGGSVSTLTIQRTQQEDSAVYLCASSLGRGRDTQYFGPGTRLTVL.

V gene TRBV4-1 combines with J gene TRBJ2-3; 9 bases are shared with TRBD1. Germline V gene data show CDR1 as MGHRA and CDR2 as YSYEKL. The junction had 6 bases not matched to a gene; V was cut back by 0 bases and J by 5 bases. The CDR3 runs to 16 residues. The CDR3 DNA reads TGCGCCAGCAGCCAAGATGAACAGGGGGCGATAGATACGCAGTATTTT. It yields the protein CASSQDEQGAIDTQYF.

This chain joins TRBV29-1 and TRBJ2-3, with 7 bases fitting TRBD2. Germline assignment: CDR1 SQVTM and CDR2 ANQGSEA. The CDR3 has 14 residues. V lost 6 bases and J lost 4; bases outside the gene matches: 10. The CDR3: CSVTPGGSADTQYF. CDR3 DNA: TGCAGCGTCACCCCGGGGGGTAGCGCAGATACGCAGTATTTT.

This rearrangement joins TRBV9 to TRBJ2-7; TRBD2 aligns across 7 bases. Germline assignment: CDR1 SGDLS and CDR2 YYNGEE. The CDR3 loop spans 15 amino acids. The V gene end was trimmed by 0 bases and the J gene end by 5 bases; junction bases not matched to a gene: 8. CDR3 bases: TGTGCCAGCAGCGTAGGGGTAGCGGGTACCCACGAGCAGTACTTC. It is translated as CASSVGVAGTHEQYF.

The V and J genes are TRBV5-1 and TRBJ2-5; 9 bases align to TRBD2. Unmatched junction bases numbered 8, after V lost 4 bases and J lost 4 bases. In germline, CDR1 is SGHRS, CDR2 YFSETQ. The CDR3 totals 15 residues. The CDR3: CASSPGGLARETQYF. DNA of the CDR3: TGCGCCAGCAGCCCTGGGGGACTAGCAAGAGAGACCCAGTACTTC.

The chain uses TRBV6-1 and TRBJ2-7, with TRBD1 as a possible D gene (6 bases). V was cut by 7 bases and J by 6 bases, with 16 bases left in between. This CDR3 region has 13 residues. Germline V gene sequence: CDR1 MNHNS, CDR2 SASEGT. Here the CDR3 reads CASKEAGVLEQYF. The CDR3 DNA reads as TGTGCCAGCAAGGAGGCAGGGGTGCTCGAGCAGTACTTC.

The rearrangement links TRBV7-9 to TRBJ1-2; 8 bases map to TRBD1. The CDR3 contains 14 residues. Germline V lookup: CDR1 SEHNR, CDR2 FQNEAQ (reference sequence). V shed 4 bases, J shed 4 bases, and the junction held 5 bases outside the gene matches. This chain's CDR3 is CASSSGGDVYGYTF. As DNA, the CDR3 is TGTGCCAGCAGCTCAGGGGGCGACGTCTATGGCTACACCTTC.

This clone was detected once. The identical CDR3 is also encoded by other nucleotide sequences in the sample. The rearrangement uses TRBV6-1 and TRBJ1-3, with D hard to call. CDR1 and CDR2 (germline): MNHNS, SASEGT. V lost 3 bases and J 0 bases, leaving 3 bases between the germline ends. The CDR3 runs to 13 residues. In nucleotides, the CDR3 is TGTGCCAGCAGTGAGGCCTCTGGAAACACCATATATTTT. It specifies CASSEASGNTIYF.

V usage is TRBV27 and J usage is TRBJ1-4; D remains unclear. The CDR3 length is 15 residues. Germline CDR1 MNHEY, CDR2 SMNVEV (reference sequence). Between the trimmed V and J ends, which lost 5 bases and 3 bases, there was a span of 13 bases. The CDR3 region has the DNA TGTGCCAGCAGTCCATTCGGCCCACCTAATGAAAAACTGTTTTTT. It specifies CASSPFGPPNEKLFF.

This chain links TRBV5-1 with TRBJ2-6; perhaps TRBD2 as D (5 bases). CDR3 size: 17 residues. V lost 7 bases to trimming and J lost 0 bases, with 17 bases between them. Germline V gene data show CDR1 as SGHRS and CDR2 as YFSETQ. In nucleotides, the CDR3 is TGCGCCAGCGTTCGGATCGGGGTGGCCTCTGGGGCCAACGTCCTGACTTTC. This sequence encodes CASVRIGVASGANVLTF.

CDR3 coding DNA: TGTGCCAGCAGTCCCCCGGGACTAGCGATACGCAATGAGCAGTTCTTC. Protein: CASSPPGLAIRNEQFF. The chain joins TRBV6-6 to TRBJ2-1; 10 nucleotides line up with TRBD2. The trim removed 5 bases at V and 6 bases at J, leaving 10 bases unmatched. This CDR3 contains 16 residues. Germline V gene sequence: CDR1 MNHNY, CDR2 SVGAGI (reference sequence).

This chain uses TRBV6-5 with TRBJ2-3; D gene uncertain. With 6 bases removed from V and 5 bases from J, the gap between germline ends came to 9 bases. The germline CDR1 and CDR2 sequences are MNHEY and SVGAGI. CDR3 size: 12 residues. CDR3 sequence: CASRRHQDTQYF. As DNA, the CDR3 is TGTGCCAGCAGGCGTCATCAAGATACGCAGTATTTT.

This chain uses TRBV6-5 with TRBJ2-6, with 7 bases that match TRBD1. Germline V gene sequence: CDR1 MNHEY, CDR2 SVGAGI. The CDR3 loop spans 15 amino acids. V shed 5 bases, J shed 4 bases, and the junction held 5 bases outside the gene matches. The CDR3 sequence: CASSTDRSGANVLTF. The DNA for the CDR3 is TGTGCCAGCAGTACGGACAGGTCGGGGGCCAACGTCCTGACTTTC.

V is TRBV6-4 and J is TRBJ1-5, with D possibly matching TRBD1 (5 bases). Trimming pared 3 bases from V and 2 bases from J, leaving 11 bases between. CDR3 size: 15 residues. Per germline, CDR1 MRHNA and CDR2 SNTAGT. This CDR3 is CASSEGVGGNQPQHF. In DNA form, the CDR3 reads TGTGCCAGCAGTGAGGGGGTGGGTGGCAATCAGCCCCAGCATTTT.

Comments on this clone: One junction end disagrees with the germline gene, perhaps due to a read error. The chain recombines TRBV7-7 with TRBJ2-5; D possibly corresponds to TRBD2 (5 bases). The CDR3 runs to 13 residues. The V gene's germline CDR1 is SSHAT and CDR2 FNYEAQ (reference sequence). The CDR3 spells CASSPSPLETQYF. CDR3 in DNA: TGTGCTAGCAGCCCTAGCCCGTTAGAGACCCAGTACTTC.

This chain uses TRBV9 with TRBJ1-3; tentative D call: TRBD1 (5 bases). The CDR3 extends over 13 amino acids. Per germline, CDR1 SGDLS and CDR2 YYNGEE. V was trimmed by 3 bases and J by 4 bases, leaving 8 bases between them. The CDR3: CASSAGRGNTIYF. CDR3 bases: TGTGCCAGCAGCGCGGGACGGGGAAACACCATATATTTT.

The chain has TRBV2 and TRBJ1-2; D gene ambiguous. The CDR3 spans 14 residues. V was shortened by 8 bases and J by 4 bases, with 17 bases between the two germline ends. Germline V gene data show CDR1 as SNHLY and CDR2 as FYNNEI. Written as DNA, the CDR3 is TGTGCCAGCGGTAACGAACAGTTGCCCTATGGCTACACCTTC. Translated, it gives CASGNEQLPYGYTF. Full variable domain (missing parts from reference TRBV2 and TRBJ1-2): EPEVTQTPSHQVTQMGQEVILRCVPISNHLYFYWYRQILGQKVEFLVSFYNNEISEKSEIFDDQFSVERPDGSNFTLKIRSTKLEDSAMYFCASGNEQLPYGYTFGSGTRLTVV.